These T cell receptor beta chains were read from a single sample in a study of beta chain features in type 1 diabetes. Produced via immunoSEQ multiplex PCR; TCRdb's table is partial and in-frame only. The sample lists 390,000 or so clones; around 14% were seen once. The source material was naive CD4+ T cells from blood. These receptors were taken from a man aged 25-40 years in good health. The CDR3 runs from the conserved cysteine through the conserved F or W. Fields, in order: V gene, clone size, J gene, D gene, CDR3 DNA, CDR3 protein. A D gene is named only where the DNA matches it firmly. Clone size is given for some rows only: seen once, a few or many times, or a class if the clone is expanded.

>TRBV19|few|TRBJ1-6|NA
TGTGCCAGTAGTGCCCTCGGAGGTGGAGTTAATTCACCCCTCCACTTT
CASSALGGGVNSPLHF
>TRBV30|NA|TRBJ2-5|NA
TGTGCCTGGAGTCCGGGTGGGGAGACCCAGTACTTC
CAWSPGGETQYF
>TRBV5-1|few|TRBJ2-7|NA
TGCGCCAGCAGCCGGAGGACGGATTCCCTTGACTACGAGCAGTACTTC
CASSRRTDSLDYEQYF
>TRBV18|few|TRBJ2-7|NA
TGTGCCAGCTCACCACCGTGGGGGCAGTACGGCGAGCAGTACTTC
CASSPPWGQYGEQYF
>TRBV4-3|NA|TRBJ2-1|NA
TGCGCCAGCAGCCAAGTTTTCAATGAGCAGTTCTTC
CASSQVFNEQFF
>TRBV5-1|NA|TRBJ1-1|NA
TGCGCCAGCAGCGTAAGGGGAGATTGGAACACTGAAGCTTTCTTT
CASSVRGDWNTEAFF
>TRBV5-4|NA|TRBJ2-2|NA
TGTGCCAGCAGCTTGGACGGAACCGGGGAGCTGTTTTTT
CASSLDGTGELFF
>TRBV7-2|once|TRBJ2-3|TRBD2
TGTGCCAGTAAACTAGCGACCCGCACAGATACGCAGTATTTT
CASKLATRTDTQYF
>TRBV6-1|NA|TRBJ2-1|NA
TGTGCCAGCAGTGAAGTAGGACAGAAGTTCTTC
CASSEVGQKFF
>TRBV7-8|few|TRBJ1-2|NA
TGTGCCAGCAGCTTTGTAGGCAGAAGGATCGGCTACACCTTC
CASSFVGRRIGYTF
>TRBV6-6|NA|TRBJ2-6|NA
TGTGCCAGCAGTTACTCGAACCCTGGGGCCAACGTCCTGACTTTC
CASSYSNPGANVLTF
>TRBV7-2|NA|TRBJ1-4|TRBD1
TGTGCCAGCAGCGAAGACAGGGGTATGAATGAAAAACTGTTTTTT
CASSEDRGMNEKLFF
>TRBV7-8|few|TRBJ2-1|NA
TGTGCCAGCAGCCTACTAGGGCAAAATGAGCAGTTCTTC
CASSLLGQNEQFF
>TRBV27|NA|TRBJ2-7|NA
TGTGCCAGCAGTTTGGCCGGGTATTATTACGAGCAGTACTTC
CASSLAGYYYEQYF
>TRBV9|NA|TRBJ2-1|TRBD2
TGTGCCAGCAGCGCTGAAAGCGGGAGAGGAGGGGAGCAGTTCTTC
CASSAESGRGGEQFF
>TRBV12-5|few|TRBJ2-5|TRBD2
TGTGCTAGTGGGCCCCTCCTACGGGACTCGGGGGGGACCCAGTACTTC
CASGPLLRDSGGTQYF
>TRBV29-1|few|TRBJ2-3|NA
TGCAGCGTACAACGGGCCGATACGCAGTATTTT
CSVQRADTQYF
>TRBV7-2|few|TRBJ1-1|NA
TGTGCCAGCAGTCCTGGCCCGGACACTGAAGCTTTCTTT
CASSPGPDTEAFF
>TRBV5-1|NA|TRBJ2-2|NA
TGCGCCAGCAGCTTGGGACAAGACACCGGGGAGCTGTTTTTT
CASSLGQDTGELFF
>TRBV9|few|TRBJ2-3|TRBD2
TGTGCCAGCAGCGTGACTAGCGGGGGGCCCTACGTCCCAGATACGCAGTATTTT
CASSVTSGGPYVPDTQYF
>TRBV13|NA|TRBJ2-1|NA
TGTGCCAGCAGCCACCCATGGGACAAGCCCTACGTGTCCTACAATGAGCAGTTCTTC
CASSHPWDKPYVSYNEQFF
>TRBV29-1|few|TRBJ2-1|NA
TGCAGCGTAGCCAGGGGGGGTGAGCAGTTCTTC
CSVARGGEQFF
>TRBV2|NA|TRBJ1-2|NA
TGTGCCAGCAGTGAAGATGGCCTCTATGGCTACACCTTC
CASSEDGLYGYTF
>TRBV15|few|TRBJ2-2|TRBD2
TGTGCCACCAGCAGTTTTCGACTAGCGGACCAGCGGGAGCTGTTTTTT
CATSSFRLADQRELFF
>TRBV5-1|few|TRBJ1-1|NA
TGCGCCAGCAGCTCCCGGGAGAGGGGTGAAGCTTTCTTT
CASSSRERGEAFF
>TRBV9|NA|TRBJ1-2|TRBD1
TGTGCCAGCAGCCCCCAAGGGACAGAGTATGGCTACACCTTC
CASSPQGTEYGYTF
>TRBV25-1|few|TRBJ1-2|TRBD1
TGTGCCAGCAGTGAATGGGACAGGGGCTCCCGCTACACCTTC
CASSEWDRGSRYTF
>TRBV7-2|many|TRBJ2-3|NA
TGTGCCAGCAGCAACACAGATACGCAGTATTTT
CASSNTDTQYF
>TRBV2|NA|TRBJ1-2|NA
TGTGCCAGCAGTGGCCAGACCCTCTATGGCTACACCTTC
CASSGQTLYGYTF
>TRBV30|NA|TRBJ2-1|NA
TGTGCCTGGAACCCACCGGTCAAGGGGTCGGTAGGGTTCTTC
CAWNPPVKGSVGFF
>TRBV5-1|once|TRBJ1-1|NA
TGCGCCAGCAGCCACGGGACGGACTTAACTGAAGCTTTCTTT
CASSHGTDLTEAFF
>TRBV7-9|NA|TRBJ1-2|NA
TGTGCCAGCAGCTTAGCAAAGACAGGAGAAGTTTCGGTGGGCTACACCTTC
CASSLAKTGEVSVGYTF
>TRBV7-9|NA|TRBJ2-7|TRBD1
TGTGCCAGCAGCTACACGACAGGGTCCTCCTACGAGCAGTACTTC
CASSYTTGSSYEQYF
>TRBV5-1|NA|TRBJ2-3|NA
TGCGCCAGCAGCTTGGCTGGAGATACGCAGTATTTT
CASSLAGDTQYF
>TRBV7-8|NA|TRBJ1-4|NA
TGTGCCAGCAGCGCGATGTCAACTAATGAAAAACTGTTTTTT
CASSAMSTNEKLFF
>TRBV9|NA|TRBJ1-2|NA
TGTGCCAGCCGCCGGGCAGGGGCAAACTATGGCTACACCTTC
CASRRAGANYGYTF
>TRBV27|few|TRBJ2-7|TRBD2
TGTGCCAGCAGTAACCGTTTGGGAGGGAGTTACGAGCAGTACTTC
CASSNRLGGSYEQYF
>TRBV28|few|TRBJ1-1|TRBD1
TGTGCCAGCAGGCAACAGGGGAGGAGAGCTTTCTTT
CASRQQGRRAFF
>TRBV5-1|few|TRBJ2-2|NA
TGCGCCAGCAGGGCCCCGGGGATAGCGGAATTCACCGGGGAGCTGTTTTTT
CASRAPGIAEFTGELFF